The present entry profiles one T cell receptor (beta chain) with its context. Antigen: not known. The sample originates from a study of cytomegalovirus exposure and HLA in healthy donors. Notes on the study in general: In a later analysis, a missense DCLRE1C variant was linked to TCR beta V- and J-gene trimming.

The J segment lost 1 base and the V segment lost 0 bases, leaving 9 bases of the junction unmatched. The CDR3 runs to 18 residues. Germline V gene data show CDR1 as SEHNR and CDR2 as FQNEAQ (reference sequence). Vbeta (60) and Jbeta (13) primers were used in the PCR. Data came from immunoSEQ multiplex PCR; TCRdb stores just in-frame clones and leaves some out. The table includes roughly 120,000 clones, 75% to 90% detected once. Sequencing used PBMCs. This chain links TRBV7-9 with TRBJ1-5; 7 nucleotides line up with TRBD1. This clonotype originated in a man aged 40-50 years in good health and CMV-seronegative. CDR3 loop: CASSLAGAGGTSNQPQHF. The DNA of the CDR3 is TGTGCCAGCAGCTTAGCCGGTGCAGGGGGTACGAGCAATCAGCCCCAGCATTTT.